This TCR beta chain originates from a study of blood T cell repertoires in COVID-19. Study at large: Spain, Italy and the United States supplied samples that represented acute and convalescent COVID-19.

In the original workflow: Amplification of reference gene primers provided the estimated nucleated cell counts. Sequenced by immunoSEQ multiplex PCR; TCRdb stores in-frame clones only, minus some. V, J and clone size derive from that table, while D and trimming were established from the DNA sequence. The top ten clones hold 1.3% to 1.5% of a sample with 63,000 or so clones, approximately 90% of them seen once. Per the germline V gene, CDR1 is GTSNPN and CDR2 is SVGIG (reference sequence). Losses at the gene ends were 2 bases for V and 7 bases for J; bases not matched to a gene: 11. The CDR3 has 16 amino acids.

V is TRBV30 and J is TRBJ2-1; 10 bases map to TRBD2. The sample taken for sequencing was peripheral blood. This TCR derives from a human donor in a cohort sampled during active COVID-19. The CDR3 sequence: CAWSPSPSGGRNEQFF. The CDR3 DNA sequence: TGTGCCTGGAGTCCTTCGCCTAGCGGGGGAAGGAATGAGCAGTTCTTC.